The clone carrying this TCR beta chain has a single count. Antigen unknown. There were only Caucasian adults among the donors, and all lived in Nashville, Tennessee. The table came from immunoSEQ multiplex PCR; TCRdb's copy has only in-frame clones and leaves some out. The table records approximately 1.1 million clones, approximately 80% of them present only once. The data belong to a study of shared clonotypes between healthy human individuals. At the level of the study: CD4 naive cells filled three plates per donor, CD4 memory three, CD8 naive two and CD8 memory one. Study-wide points: Rarefaction demonstrated incomplete sorted-subset sequencing despite large depth. Blood alone was sampled, and tissue repertoires likely differ.

The V end lost 0 bases, the J end lost 8 bases, and 8 bases lay between the germline ends. CDR3 length equals 12 residues. CDR1 is SGHNT, CDR2 YYREEE, per germline (reference sequence). The chain uses TRBV5-4 and TRBJ1-1; D gene uncertain. The sample was memory CD4+ T cells from PBMCs. Documented subset: CD45RA-negative fraction. This sequence was found in a man between 18 and 29 years old in good health. Some clones in this sample may be carry-over from other donors' samples. CDR3 in amino acids: CASSLVDGEAFF. The CDR3 DNA sequence: TGTGCCAGCAGCTTGGTAGACGGGGAAGCTTTCTTT.